This note documents a single T cell receptor (beta chain) sequence. Its cognate antigen has yet to be identified. Base-call qualities are not available, and no considerably larger clone is one nucleotide away. In total, 600 or so healthy bone marrow donors made up the cohort. At the time of sampling, every cohort member was nominally healthy, though immune exposures that went unrecorded were likely present. The donor was CMV seronegative and belonged to the group of 350 to 400 seronegative cohort members. A peripheral blood sample was collected from each donor, and TCR beta sequencing was performed on peripheral blood mononuclear cells. The Qiagen DNeasy Blood Extraction Kit was used to extract genomic DNA from the blood cell samples. Inclusive of the bounding cysteine and phenylalanine, the CDR3 is 12 residues long. The kept DNA is CDR3 alone, 36 bases in frame from the first base. CDR1 and CDR2, per the germline V gene, are MDHEN and SYDVKM. Trimming takes 1 base from V and 9 bases from J, and the germline ends sit 7 bases apart.

This entry is derived from a study of cytomegalovirus exposure and HLA in healthy donors (dated 2017 in TCRdb). Background on the whole study: An earlier analysis of under 600 of the donors reported about 250 Gb of sequence data and about 100 million unique TCR beta sequences from about 180 million T cells. In the later analysis, no new phenotypic data were used to find candidate immune exposures; instead, reliance was placed on TCR beta sequences and their occurrence across donors. Genome-wide SNP genotypes for about 65% of the roughly 700 donors were used in a later genetic analysis, which treated that subset as a discovery cohort. The genetic ancestry cluster associated with self-reported Caucasian donors included roughly four fifths of the approximately 400 genotyped donors. Among around 400 genotyped donors of the cohort, an average of roughly 230,000 unique TCR beta nucleotide sequences was sequenced per donor, of which 15% to 20% were non-productive. Typing coverage differed by locus: A, B, C, DRB1 and DQB1 were typed in about 629-640 donors, DQA1 in about 560, DPA1 in some 610, and DPB1 in 400 to 490. To study patterns of TCR occurrence, a later analysis re-analyzed previously published TCR beta repertoires from more than 550 donors and added high-resolution HLA genotyping. Besides the first cohort of hundreds of subjects, a separate validation cohort made up of 95 to 150 different subjects was used. Donor age, sex, ethnicity and CMV serostatus were collected together with the repertoire data. Because of strong linkage in the cohort, four or five DR-DQ haplotypes were treated as single units for association and clustering. In an earlier analysis of several hundred of the donors, high-throughput TCR beta sequencing was used to judge whether each TCR beta V gene segment behaved as functional or pseudogenic. To predict cytomegalovirus infection status, the study combined high-throughput TCR immunosequencing, statistical association of individual TCRs with disease status, and machine learning. All discovery cohort repertoires had been generated on a single sequencing platform. HLA typing covered class I and class II loci at four-digit resolution. An early release that covered more than 550 HLA-typed donors contained about 290 gigabases of sequencing data and approximately 85 million unique TCR sequences. The study aimed to test whether cataloging public T cell receptors could reveal signatures of past pathogen exposure. The T cell repertoires of 666 subjects were profiled by immunosequencing and related to cytomegalovirus serostatus. Summary of the overall study and its limitations: V-gene and J-gene trimming of TCR beta chains was associated with a missense DCLRE1C variant in a later genetic analysis, and the association was replicated in an independent cohort. CMV serostatus was the only immune exposure information available for the cohort. According to a later analysis, parvovirus B19, influenza, CMV and Epstein-Barr virus appeared linked to several top co-occurrence clusters. In a later analysis, HLA-associated TCR beta chains were found to be more clonally expanded and to have lower generation probabilities than equally common non-associated chains. A cluster of highly shared sequence variants was judged likely to represent a technical artifact of the sequencing pipeline. It was suggested by the authors that the approach could potentially be generalized to other disease states and immunological phenotypes. In vitro tests confirmed that three of the cytomegalovirus-associated TCR beta chains recognize cytomegalovirus antigens. A further reported finding was that TCR beta sequences accurately predicted the HLA-A and HLA-B alleles for most subjects in the first cohort. Strong co-occurrence of HLA alleles, especially DR and DQ, made assigning TCR associations to individual alleles difficult. Compared with the 666-donor mean, donors in an Asian-associated ancestry cluster had fewer N-insertions in productive TCRs, according to a later genetic analysis. Because HLA typing was unavailable for some donors at each locus, only the typed subset was used in association tests. Presence/absence analyses assumed roughly uniform sequencing depth across donors, an assumption that may not hold. Some IMGT-functional V segments, including TRBV6-2 and TRBV6-3, could not be distinguished by the 87-base-pair reads and were therefore excluded. At a false discovery rate of 0.05, a later analysis linked about 16,000 TCR beta sequences to specific HLA alleles. The cohort was sequenced for TCR beta chains only, and without alpha or paired-chain data the features that could be detected were limited. The classifier was reported to diagnose cytomegalovirus status with high specificity and sensitivity in both the original cohort and the validation cohort. Most CMV-associated TCR beta chains appeared to be HLA-restricted in a later analysis, and the HLA associations seemed to be driven largely by CMV exposure. Most TCR sequences were observed very rarely across donors, whereas some public TCRs were present in many individuals. Because counts were too low, 15 to 20 rarely observed V segments, including chromosome 9 orphons, were left out of the earlier analysis of about 500 of the donors. In an earlier analysis of fewer than 750 of the donors, most TCR beta V segments were observed in productive rearrangements about 90% or about 30% of the time, broadly matching IMGT annotations. In a later analysis, the rate of TCR association differed among HLA loci, with DRB1 alleles having the most associated TCRs and HLA-C alleles having the fewest. Correlated functional status among segregating V segments might reflect linkage disequilibrium, but an unknown experimental factor could not be ruled out. In the study, some 160 TCR beta chains were listed as associated with cytomegalovirus.

The library was generated by the immunoSEQ multiplex PCR assay. For the multiplex PCR, a mixture combining 60 forward primers for TCR Vbeta segments and 13 reverse primers for TCR Jbeta segments was used. The CDR3 region of rearranged TCR beta genes was amplified from genomic DNA by a multiplex PCR assay. Amplified TCR beta libraries were sequenced as 87-base-pair reads on the Illumina HiSeq System. On the study's bioinformatics: A later analysis counted tens of millions of unique TCR beta chains across the 550 to 750 repertoires, and some 11 million of these chains were shared by at least two donors. Raw reads were error-corrected and collapsed into unique sequences with a nearest-neighbor algorithm that merged closely related sequences to remove PCR and sequencing errors. Alignment of CDR3 sequences to IMGT reference sequences was used to assign V, D and J gene segments. Each retained sequence needed at least a six-nucleotide match to both a V gene segment and a J gene segment. Rearrangements were called productive when the CDR3 lacked stop codons and stayed in frame with V and J; all others were non-productive. Following IMGT convention, CDR3 was defined as the stretch from the second conserved V-encoded cysteine up to the conserved J-encoded phenylalanine. The earlier analysis of more than 450 of the donors excluded sequences that lacked an unambiguous match to a single V gene segment. An earlier analysis of approximately 590 of the donors classified V segments as functional when productive rearrangements were above 56.7% and as segregating when the standard deviation between donors was above 5%. A statistical classification framework was built for diagnosing cytomegalovirus status from the catalog of TCR beta chain sequences. In a later analysis, TCR nucleotide sequences were compared against IMGT/GENE-DB human TR gene sequences so that V and J genes could be assigned. The TCRdist pipeline was used in a later analysis to assign CDR3 sequences and most-parsimonious VDJ recombination scenarios. A later analysis defined each TCR beta chain by its CDR3 amino acid sequence plus V-gene family, and excluded reads lacking a unique V-gene family. In a later analysis, nearly 600 highly shared, low-generation-probability nucleotide sequences were removed to address suspected cross-contamination and a sequencing artifact. A later analysis calculated a clonal expansion index for each public chain from normalized within-repertoire ranks of inferred template counts. In a later analysis, generation probabilities were computed with a VDJ recombination model fitted to out-of-frame rearrangements, and the resulting probabilities were checked against IGoR. A later analysis scored TCR-TCR, TCR-HLA and TCR-CMV co-occurrence with hypergeometric tests, applying a repertoire-size bias correction to TCR pairs. False discovery rates were estimated in a later analysis by permuting HLA or CMV assignments 20 times. In a later analysis, co-occurring TCRs were grouped using DBSCAN, and TCRdist sequence similarity was added for clustering within HLA-allele-positive subsets. Repertoires with fewer than 30,000 or more than 120,000 public chains, plus five repertoires with anomalous nucleotide sharing, were excluded from co-occurrence clustering. Entries here come from immuneACCESS through TCRdb and include only in-frame sequences with V and J called. Some clones fail to appear in such tables; in the studies checked, an unresolved V gene covers under half of the shortfall, and the cause of the remainder is unknown. V and J calls and clone size are given by that table; D and trimming were obtained from the DNA. The sample profile shows roughly 230,000 clones; around four fifths of them were found once. About 0.47% of the sample belongs to the ten largest clones.

The sequence is built from TRBV28 and TRBJ1-5; no D gene can be assigned with confidence. Sample: PBMCs. The clonotype originates from a boy younger than 18 in good health and CMV-seronegative. The bases are TGTGCCAGCAGTTTATATCCTTGGCCCCAGCATTTT. Its translation reads: CASSLYPWPQHF.